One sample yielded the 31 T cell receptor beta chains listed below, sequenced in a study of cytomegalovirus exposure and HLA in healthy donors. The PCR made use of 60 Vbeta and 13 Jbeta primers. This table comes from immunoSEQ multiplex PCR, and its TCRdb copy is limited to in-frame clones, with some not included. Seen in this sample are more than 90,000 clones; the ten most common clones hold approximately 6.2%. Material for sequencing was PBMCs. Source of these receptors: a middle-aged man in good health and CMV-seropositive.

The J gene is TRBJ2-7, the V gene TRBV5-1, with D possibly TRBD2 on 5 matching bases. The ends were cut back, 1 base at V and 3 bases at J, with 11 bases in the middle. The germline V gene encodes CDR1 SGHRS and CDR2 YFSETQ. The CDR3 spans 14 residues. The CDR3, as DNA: TGCGCCAGCAGCTTGAACGGGGTTAACTACGAGCAGTACTTC. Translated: CASSLNGVNYEQYF.

The CDR3 DNA follows: TGTGCCAGTAGTATAACACTAGCGGGAGCTAACGGGCTCGAGCAGTACTTC. Protein sequence: CASSITLAGANGLEQYF. The chain employs TRBV19 and TRBJ2-7, with TRBD2 matching over 11 bases. Germline CDR1 LNHDA, CDR2 SQIVND (reference sequence). After removal of 2 bases from V and 6 bases from J, the junction contained 12 bases not matched to a gene. This CDR3 is 17 amino acids long.

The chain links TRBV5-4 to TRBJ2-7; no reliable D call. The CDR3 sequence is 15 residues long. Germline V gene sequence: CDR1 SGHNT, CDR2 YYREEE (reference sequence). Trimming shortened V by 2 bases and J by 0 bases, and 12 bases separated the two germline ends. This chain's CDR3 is CASSFGQISSYEQYF. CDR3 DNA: TGTGCCAGCAGCTTTGGCCAGATAAGCTCCTACGAGCAGTACTTC.

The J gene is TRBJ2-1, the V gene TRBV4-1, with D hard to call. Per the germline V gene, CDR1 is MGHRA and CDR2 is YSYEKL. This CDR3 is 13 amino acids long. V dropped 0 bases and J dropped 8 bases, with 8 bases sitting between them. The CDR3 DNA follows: TGCGCCAGCAGCCAAGATGCGAGGTATGAGCAGTTCTTC. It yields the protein CASSQDARYEQFF.

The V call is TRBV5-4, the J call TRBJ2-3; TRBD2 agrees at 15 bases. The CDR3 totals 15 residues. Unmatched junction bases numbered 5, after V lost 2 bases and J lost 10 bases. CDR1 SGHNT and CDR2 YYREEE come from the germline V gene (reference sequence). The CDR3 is CASSLGLAGGPAQYF. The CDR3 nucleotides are TGTGCCAGCAGCTTAGGACTAGCGGGAGGGCCTGCGCAGTATTTT.

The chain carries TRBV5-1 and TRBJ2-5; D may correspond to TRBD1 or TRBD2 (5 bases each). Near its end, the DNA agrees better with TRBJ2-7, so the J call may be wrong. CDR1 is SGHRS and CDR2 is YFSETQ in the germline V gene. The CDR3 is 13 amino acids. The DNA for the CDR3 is TGCGCCAGCAGCTTGTTGGGGGACTACGAGCAGTACTTC. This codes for CASSLLGDYEQYF.

CDR3 residues: CAWSPRSDTQYF. In DNA, the CDR3 is TGTGCCTGGAGTCCTCGTTCAGATACGCAGTATTTT. The genes are TRBV30 and TRBJ2-3; D unclear. This CDR3 comprises 12 residues. The germline V gene has CDR1 GTSNPN and CDR2 SVGIG (reference sequence). V was cut by 2 bases and J by 4 bases, with 7 bases left in between. The full variable domain, completed using reference TRBV30 and TRBJ2-3, is SQTIHQWPATLVQPVGSPLSLECTVEGTSNPNLYWYRQAAGRGLQLLFYSVGIGQISSEVPQNLSASRPQDRQFILSSKKLLLSDSGFYLCAWSPRSDTQYFGPGTRLTVL.

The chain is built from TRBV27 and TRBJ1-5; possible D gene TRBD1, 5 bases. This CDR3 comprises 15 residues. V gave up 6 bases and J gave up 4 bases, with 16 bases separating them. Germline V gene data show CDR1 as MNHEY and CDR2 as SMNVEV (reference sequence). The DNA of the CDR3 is TGTGCCAGCAGCCGCGACAGTAGCCTGAATCAGCCCCAGCATTTT. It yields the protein CASSRDSSLNQPQHF.

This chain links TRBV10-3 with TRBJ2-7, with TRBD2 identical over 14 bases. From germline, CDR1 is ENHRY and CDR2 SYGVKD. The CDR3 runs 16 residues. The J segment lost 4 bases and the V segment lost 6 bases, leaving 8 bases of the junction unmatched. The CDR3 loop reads CAISQHRLAGGYEQYF. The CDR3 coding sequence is TGTGCCATCAGCCAACATCGACTAGCGGGAGGGTACGAGCAGTACTTC.

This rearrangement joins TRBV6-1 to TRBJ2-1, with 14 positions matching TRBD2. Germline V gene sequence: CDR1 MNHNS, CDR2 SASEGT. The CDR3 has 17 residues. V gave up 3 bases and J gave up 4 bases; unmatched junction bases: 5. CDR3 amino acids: CASSDLTSGRGYNEQFF. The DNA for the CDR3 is TGTGCCAGCAGTGATTTGACTAGCGGGAGGGGTTACAATGAGCAGTTCTTC.

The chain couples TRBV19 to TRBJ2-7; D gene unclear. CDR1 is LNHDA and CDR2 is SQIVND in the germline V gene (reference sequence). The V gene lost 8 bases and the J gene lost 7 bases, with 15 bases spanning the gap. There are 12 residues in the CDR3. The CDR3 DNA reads TGTGCCAGTTCCAATCCTCTAGGAGAGCAGTACTTC. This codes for CASSNPLGEQYF.

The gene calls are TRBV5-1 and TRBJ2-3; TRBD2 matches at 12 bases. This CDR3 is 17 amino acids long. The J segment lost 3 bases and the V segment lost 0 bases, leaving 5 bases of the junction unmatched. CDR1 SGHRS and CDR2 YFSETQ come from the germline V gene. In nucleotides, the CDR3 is TGCGCCAGCAGCTTGGGTCTAGCGGGAGGGCTGACAGATACGCAGTATTTT. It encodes CASSLGLAGGLTDTQYF.

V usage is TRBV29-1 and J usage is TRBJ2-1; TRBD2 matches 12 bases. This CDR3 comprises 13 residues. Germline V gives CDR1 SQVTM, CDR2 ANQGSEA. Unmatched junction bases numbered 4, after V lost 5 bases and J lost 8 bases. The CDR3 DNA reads TGCAGCGTTCTAGCGGGAGGGCCGTATGAGCAGTTCTTC. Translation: CSVLAGGPYEQFF.

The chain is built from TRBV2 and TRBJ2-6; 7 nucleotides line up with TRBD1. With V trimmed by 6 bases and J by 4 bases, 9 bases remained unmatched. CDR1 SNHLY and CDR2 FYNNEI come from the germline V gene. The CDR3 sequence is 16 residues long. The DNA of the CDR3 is TGTGCCAGCAGGGGAGACAGGGCGTCCGGGGCCAACGTCCTGACTTTC. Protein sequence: CASRGDRASGANVLTF.

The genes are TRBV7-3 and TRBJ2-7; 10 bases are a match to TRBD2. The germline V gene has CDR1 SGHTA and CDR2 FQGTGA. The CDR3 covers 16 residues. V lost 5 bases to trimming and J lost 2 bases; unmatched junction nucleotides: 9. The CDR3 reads CASSISGRPGTYEQYF. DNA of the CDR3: TGTGCCAGCAGCATTAGCGGGAGGCCGGGCACCTACGAGCAGTACTTC.

Here the CDR3 reads CASSPTSGVIYEQYF. CDR3 bases: TGTGCCAGCAGTCCTACCTCAGGGGTGATATACGAGCAGTACTTC. This chain joins TRBV6-5 and TRBJ2-7; the D gene is possibly TRBD1 (6 bases). V lost 5 bases and J 4 bases, leaving 18 bases between the germline ends. Germline lookup yields CDR1 MNHEY and CDR2 SVGAGI. The CDR3 sequence is 15 residues long.

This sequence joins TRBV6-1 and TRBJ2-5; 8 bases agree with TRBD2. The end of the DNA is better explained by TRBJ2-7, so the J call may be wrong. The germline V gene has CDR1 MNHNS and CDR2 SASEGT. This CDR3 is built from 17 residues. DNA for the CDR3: TGTGCCAGCAGTGACGCCCGCACCGGGACTAGTCTCTACGAGCAGTACTTC. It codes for CASSDARTGTSLYEQYF.

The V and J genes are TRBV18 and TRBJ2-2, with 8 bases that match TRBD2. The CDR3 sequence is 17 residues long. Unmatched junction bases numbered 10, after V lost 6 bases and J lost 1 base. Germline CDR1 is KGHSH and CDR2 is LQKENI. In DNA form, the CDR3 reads TGTGCCAGCTCTGCCCGCCGGGGGGGCGAGAACACCGGGGAGCTGTTTTTT. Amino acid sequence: CASSARRGGENTGELFF.

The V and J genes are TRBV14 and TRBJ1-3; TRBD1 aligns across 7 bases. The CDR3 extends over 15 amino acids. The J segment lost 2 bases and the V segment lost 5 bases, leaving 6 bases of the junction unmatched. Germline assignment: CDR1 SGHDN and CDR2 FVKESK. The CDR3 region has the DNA TGTGCCAGCAGCGACGCCGGGACAGCTGGAAACACCATATATTTT. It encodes CASSDAGTAGNTIYF.

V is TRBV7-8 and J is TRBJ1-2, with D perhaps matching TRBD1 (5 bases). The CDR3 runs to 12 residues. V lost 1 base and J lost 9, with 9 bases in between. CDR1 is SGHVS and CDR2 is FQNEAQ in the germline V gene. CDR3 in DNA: TGTGCCAGCAGCTTAGGACAGTGGAGCTACACCTTC. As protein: CASSLGQWSYTF.

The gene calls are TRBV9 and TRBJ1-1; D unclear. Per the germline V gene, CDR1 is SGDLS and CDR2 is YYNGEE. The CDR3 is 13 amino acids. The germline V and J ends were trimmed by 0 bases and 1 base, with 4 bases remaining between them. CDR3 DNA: TGTGCCAGCAGCGTAGCAGGGAACACTGAAGCTTTCTTT. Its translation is CASSVAGNTEAFF.

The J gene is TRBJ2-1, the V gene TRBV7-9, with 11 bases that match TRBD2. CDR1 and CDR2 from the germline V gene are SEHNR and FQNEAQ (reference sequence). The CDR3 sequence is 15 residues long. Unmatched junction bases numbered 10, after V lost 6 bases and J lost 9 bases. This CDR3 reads CASSFSGRVQGEQFF. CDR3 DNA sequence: TGTGCCAGCAGTTTTAGCGGGAGGGTCCAAGGTGAGCAGTTCTTC.

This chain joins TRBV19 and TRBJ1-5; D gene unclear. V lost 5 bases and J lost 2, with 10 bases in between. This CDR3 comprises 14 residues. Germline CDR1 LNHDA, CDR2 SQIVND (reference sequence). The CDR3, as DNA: TGTGCCAGTAGTGGTTTGGGCGGCAATCAGCCCCAGCATTTT. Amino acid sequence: CASSGLGGNQPQHF. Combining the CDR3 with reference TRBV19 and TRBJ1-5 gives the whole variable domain DGGITQSPKYLFRKEGQNVTLSCEQNLNHDAMYWYRQDPGQGLRLIYYSQIVNDFQKGDIAEGYSVSREKKESFPLTVTSAQKNPTAFYLCASSGLGGNQPQHFGDGTRLSIL.

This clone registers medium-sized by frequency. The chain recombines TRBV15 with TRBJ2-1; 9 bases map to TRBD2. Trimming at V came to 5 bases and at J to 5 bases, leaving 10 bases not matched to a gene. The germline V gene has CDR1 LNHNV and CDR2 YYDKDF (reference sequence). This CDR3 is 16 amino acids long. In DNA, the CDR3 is TGTGCCACCAGCGGGCCGACTAGCGGAGCTAACAATGAGCAGTTCTTC. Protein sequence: CATSGPTSGANNEQFF.

The CDR3 reads CASRDRSWAYAEAFF. The CDR3 bases are TGTGCCAGCAGGGACAGGAGCTGGGCGTACGCTGAAGCTTTCTTT. The chain employs TRBV6-5 and TRBJ1-1, with 7 nucleotides matching TRBD1. J was trimmed by 6 bases and V by 6 bases; bases with no gene match: 13. The CDR3 has 15 residues. Germline CDR1 is MNHEY and CDR2 is SVGAGI.

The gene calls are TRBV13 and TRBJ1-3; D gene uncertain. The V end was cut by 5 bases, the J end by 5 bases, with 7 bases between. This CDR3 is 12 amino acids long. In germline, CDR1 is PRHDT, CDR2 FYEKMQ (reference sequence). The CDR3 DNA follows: TGTGCCAGCAGCGGCAGTAGAAACACCATATATTTT. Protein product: CASSGSRNTIYF.

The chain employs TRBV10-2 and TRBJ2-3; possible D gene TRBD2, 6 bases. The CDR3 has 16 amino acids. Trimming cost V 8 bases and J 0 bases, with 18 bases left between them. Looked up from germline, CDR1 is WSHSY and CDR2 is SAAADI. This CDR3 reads CASLSLTRPSTDTQYF. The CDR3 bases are TGCGCCAGCTTATCCTTGACTAGGCCTAGCACAGATACGCAGTATTTT.

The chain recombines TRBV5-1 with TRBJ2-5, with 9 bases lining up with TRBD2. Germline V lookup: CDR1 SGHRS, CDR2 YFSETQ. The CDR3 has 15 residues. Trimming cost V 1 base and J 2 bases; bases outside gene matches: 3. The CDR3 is CASSLTLAGQETQYF. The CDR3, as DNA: TGCGCCAGCAGCTTGACCCTAGCGGGACAAGAGACCCAGTACTTC.

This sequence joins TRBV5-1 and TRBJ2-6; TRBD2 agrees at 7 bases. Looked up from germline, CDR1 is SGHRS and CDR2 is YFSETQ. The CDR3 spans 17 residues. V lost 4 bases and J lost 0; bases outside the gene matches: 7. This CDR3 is CASSVLAVTSGANVLTF. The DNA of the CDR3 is TGCGCCAGCAGCGTGCTAGCGGTGACCTCTGGGGCCAACGTCCTGACTTTC.

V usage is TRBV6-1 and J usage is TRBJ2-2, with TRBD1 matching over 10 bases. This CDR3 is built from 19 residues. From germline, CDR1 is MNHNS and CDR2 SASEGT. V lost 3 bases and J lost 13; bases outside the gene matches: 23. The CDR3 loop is CASSEGTGVILGPRRVLFF. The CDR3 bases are TGTGCCAGCAGTGAGGGGACAGGGGTGATTTTGGGTCCTAGGAGGGTGCTGTTTTTT.

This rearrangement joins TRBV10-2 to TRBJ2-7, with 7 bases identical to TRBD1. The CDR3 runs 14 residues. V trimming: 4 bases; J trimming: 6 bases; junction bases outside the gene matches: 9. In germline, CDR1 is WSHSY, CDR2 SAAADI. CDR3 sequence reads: CASSAGTVDSEQYF. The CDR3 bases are TGCGCCAGCAGTGCCGGGACAGTGGATAGCGAGCAGTACTTC.